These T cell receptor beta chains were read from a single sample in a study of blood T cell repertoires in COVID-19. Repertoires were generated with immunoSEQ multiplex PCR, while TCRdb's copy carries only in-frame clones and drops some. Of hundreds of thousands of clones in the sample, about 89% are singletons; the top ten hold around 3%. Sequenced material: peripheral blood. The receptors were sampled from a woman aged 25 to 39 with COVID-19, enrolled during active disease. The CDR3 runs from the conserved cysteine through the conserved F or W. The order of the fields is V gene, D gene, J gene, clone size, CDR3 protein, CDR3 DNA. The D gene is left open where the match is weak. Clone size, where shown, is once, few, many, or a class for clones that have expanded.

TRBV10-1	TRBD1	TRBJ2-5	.	CASSDRLQETQYF	TGCGCCAGCTCGGACAGGCTGCAAGAGACCCAGTACTTC
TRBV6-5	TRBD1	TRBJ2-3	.	CASSTRTGEVNTQYF	TGTGCCAGCAGTACTCGGACAGGGGAGGTGAATACGCAGTATTTT
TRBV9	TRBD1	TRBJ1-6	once	CASSAWDRGGNNSPLHF	TGTGCCAGCAGCGCGTGGGACAGAGGCGGCAATAATTCACCCCTCCACTTT
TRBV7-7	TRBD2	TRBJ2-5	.	CASSLGLAGIQETQYF	TGTGCTAGCAGCTTAGGCCTAGCGGGGATCCAAGAGACCCAGTACTTC
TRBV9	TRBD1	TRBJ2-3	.	CASSPRQGGTDTQYF	TGTGCCAGCAGCCCACGACAGGGTGGCACAGATACGCAGTATTTT
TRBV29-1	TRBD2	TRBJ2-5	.	CSVIGGGETQYF	TGCAGCGTTATCGGGGGAGGGGAGACCCAGTACTTC
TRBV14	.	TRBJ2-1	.	CASSQELSTQQFF	TGTGCCAGCAGCCAAGAGCTGAGTACTCAGCAGTTCTTC
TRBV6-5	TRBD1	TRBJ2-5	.	CASSTGGAETQYF	TGTGCCAGCAGCACAGGGGGCGCCGAGACCCAGTACTTC
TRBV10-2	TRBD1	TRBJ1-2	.	CASSATGVLYGYTF	TGCGCCAGCAGCGCGACAGGGGTCCTCTATGGCTACACCTTC
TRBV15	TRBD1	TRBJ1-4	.	CATSREKGARVRTNEKLFF	TGTGCCACCAGCAGGGAAAAGGGGGCGCGCGTAAGAACTAATGAAAAACTGTTTTTT
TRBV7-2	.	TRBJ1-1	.	CASSPPRAPLNTEAFF	TGTGCCAGCAGCCCCCCTCGAGCGCCCCTAAACACTGAAGCTTTCTTT
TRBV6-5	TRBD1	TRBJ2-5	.	CASRRPGQGGETQYF	TGTGCCAGCAGGAGGCCGGGACAGGGTGGTGAGACCCAGTACTTC
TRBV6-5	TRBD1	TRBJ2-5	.	CASSPRTGRQETQYF	TGTGCCAGCAGTCCACGGACAGGGCGGCAAGAGACCCAGTACTTC
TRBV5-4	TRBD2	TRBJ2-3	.	CASSPRLAGEREAHTQYF	TGTGCCAGCAGCCCCCGACTAGCGGGAGAGCGGGAAGCACATACGCAGTATTTT
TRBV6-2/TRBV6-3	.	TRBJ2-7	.	CASSPTLREQYF	TGTGCCAGCAGCCCCACGTTGCGGGAGCAGTACTTC
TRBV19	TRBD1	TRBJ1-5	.	CASSQTGQVDQPQHF	TGTGCCAGTAGCCAAACCGGACAGGTTGATCAGCCCCAGCATTTT
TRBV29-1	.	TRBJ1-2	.	CSVANRVDYGYTF	TGCAGCGTTGCCAACAGGGTTGACTATGGCTACACCTTC
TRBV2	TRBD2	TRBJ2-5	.	CASSGTRQETQYF	TGTGCCAGCAGCGGGACTAGGCAAGAGACCCAGTACTTC